The clone carrying this T cell receptor (beta chain) turned up a few times. Antigen specificity is unknown. TCR alpha and TCR beta cDNA libraries with sample barcodes and UMIs came from 5'RACE using constant-segment primers. TCRdb passed the 5' RACE reads through MiXCR, listing each CDR3 protein once. The table includes tens of thousands of distinct CDR3 sequences, about 7% detected once. This entry is derived from a study of T-cell memory formation after mild COVID-19. CDR3 length: 13 residues. Trimming stripped 3 bases from V and 6 bases from J, with 9 bases between. CDR1 and CDR2 (germline): SNHLY, FYNNEI. Overall study results and limits: A second wave of clones peaked on day 37, and their SARS-CoV-2 specificity went unconfirmed.

The clonotype originates from a man aged 18 to 29 who had mild COVID-19 (a few samples of this study predate the infection). Cell type and time point are not known. Material for sequencing was PBMCs or a T cell subset sorted from them (not recorded which). The chain recombines TRBV2 with TRBJ1-3; D uncertain. CDR3 coding DNA: TGTGCCAGCAGTGAGTACGAGGAAAACACCATATATTTT. This encodes CASSEYEENTIYF.